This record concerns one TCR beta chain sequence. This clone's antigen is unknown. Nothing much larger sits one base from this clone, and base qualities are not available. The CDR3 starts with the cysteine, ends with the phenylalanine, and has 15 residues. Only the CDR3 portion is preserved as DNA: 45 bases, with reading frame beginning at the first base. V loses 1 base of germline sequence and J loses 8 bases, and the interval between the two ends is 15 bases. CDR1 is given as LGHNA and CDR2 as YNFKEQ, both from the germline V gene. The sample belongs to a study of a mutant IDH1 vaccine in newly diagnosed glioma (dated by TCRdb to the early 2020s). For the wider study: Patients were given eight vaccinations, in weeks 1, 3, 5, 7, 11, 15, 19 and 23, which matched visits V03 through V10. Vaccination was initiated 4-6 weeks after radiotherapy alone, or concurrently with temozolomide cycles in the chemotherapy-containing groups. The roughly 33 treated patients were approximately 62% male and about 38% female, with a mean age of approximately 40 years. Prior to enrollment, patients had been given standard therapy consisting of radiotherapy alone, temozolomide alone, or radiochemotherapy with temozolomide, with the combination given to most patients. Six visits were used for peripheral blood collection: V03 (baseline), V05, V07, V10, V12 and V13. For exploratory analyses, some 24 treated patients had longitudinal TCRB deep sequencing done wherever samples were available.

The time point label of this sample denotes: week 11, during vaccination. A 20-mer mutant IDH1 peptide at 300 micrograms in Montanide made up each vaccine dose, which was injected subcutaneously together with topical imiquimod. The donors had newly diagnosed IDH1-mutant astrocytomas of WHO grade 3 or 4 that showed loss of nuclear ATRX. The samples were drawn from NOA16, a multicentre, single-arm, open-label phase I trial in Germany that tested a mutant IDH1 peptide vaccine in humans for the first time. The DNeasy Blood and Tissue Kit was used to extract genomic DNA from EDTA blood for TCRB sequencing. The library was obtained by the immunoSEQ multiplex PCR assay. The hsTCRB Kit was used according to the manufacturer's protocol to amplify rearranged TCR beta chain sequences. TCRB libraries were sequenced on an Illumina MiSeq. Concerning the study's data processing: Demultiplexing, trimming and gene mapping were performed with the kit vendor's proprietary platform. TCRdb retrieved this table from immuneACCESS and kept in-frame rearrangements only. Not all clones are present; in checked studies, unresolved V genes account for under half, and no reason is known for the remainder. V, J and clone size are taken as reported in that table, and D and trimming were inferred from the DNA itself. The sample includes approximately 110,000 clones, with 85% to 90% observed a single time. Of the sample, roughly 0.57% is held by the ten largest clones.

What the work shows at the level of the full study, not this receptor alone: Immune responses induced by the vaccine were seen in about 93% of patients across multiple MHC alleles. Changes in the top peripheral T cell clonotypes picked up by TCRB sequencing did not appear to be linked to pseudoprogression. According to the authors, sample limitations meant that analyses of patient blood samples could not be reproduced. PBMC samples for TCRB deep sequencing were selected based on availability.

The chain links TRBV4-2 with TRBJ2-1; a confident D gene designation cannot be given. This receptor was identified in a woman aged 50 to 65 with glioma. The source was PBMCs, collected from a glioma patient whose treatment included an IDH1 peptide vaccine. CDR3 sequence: CASSQAAFTGDEQFF. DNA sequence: TGTGCCAGCAGCCAAGCGGCCTTTACCGGCGATGAGCAGTTCTTC.